The 17 T cell receptor beta chains presented below share a single source sample, sequenced in a study of shared clonotypes between healthy human individuals. Cells designated naive CD8 were CD45RO-negative and were positively selected for CCR7, with terminally differentiated effector memory CD45RA+ cells excluded. Only in-frame clones appear in the TCRdb table, and some are missing; sequencing was by immunoSEQ multiplex PCR. The data hold 500,000 to 700,000 clones, with 90% to 95% observed a single time. Material: naive CD8+ T cells sorted from blood. The source is a woman younger than 45 in good health.

The count of this clone is one. V gene TRBV27 combines with J gene TRBJ2-7; 11 nucleotides match TRBD1. The CDR3 is 17 residues long. The germline CDR1 and CDR2 sequences are MNHEY and SMNVEV (reference sequence). The ends lost 0 bases at V and 3 bases at J; junction bases unmatched: 7. In nucleotides, the CDR3 is TGTGCCAGCAGTTTATCCTCTGGGGACAGGGGGGACTACGAGCAGTACTTC. Amino acid sequence: CASSLSSGDRGDYEQYF.

This chain joins TRBV4-1 and TRBJ2-1; 9 bases are a match to TRBD1. The CDR3 runs to 16 residues. V was pared by 4 bases and J by 5 bases, with 9 bases of the junction left unmatched. The V gene's germline CDR1 is MGHRA and CDR2 YSYEKL. CDR3 in amino acids: CASSPRPGTGNNEQFF. CDR3 nucleotide sequence: TGCGCCAGCAGCCCCCGTCCCGGGACAGGGAACAATGAGCAGTTCTTC.

This chain links TRBV29-1 with TRBJ2-7; D may match TRBD1 or TRBD2 (5 bases each). Germline-derived CDR1 and CDR2 are SQVTM and ANQGSEA. V was trimmed by 4 bases and J by 2 bases, leaving 9 bases between them. The CDR3 loop spans 12 amino acids. CDR3 protein: CSVGGGTYEQYF. As DNA, the CDR3 is TGCAGCGTTGGTGGGGGTACCTACGAGCAGTACTTC.

The table lists this clone with a count of one. The chain couples TRBV15 to TRBJ2-7; D possibly matches TRBD1 or TRBD2 (5 bases each). The V end was cut by 1 base, the J end by 7 bases, with 20 bases between. Per the germline V gene, CDR1 is LNHNV and CDR2 is YYDKDF (reference sequence). The CDR3 loop spans 16 amino acids. The CDR3 coding sequence is TGTGCCACCAGCAGAGGGTCCGGGGACGGGGTCGGGGAGCAGTACTTC. It yields the protein CATSRGSGDGVGEQYF.

This chain links TRBV28 with TRBJ1-5; tentatively, D is TRBD1 (5 bases). The CDR3 has 16 residues. The germline V gene has CDR1 MDHEN and CDR2 SYDVKM. The V and J ends lost 1 base and 1 base respectively, with 11 bases between them. CDR3 coding DNA: TGTGCCAGCAGTTTATATAGGGGATCGAGCAATCAGCCCCAGCATTTT. As protein: CASSLYRGSSNQPQHF.

V gene TRBV5-5 combines with J gene TRBJ1-1, with a possible D match to TRBD1 (5 bases). CDR1 is SGHKS and CDR2 is YYEKEE in the germline V gene (reference sequence). This CDR3 region has 14 residues. Trimming cost V 2 bases and J 5 bases, with 13 bases left between them. Here the CDR3 reads CASSFYGQGTEAFF. The CDR3 region has the DNA TGTGCCAGCAGCTTTTACGGTCAGGGAACTGAAGCTTTCTTT. Filled out from reference TRBV5-5 and TRBJ1-1, the complete variable domain reads DAGVTQSPTHLIKTRGQQVTLRCSPISGHKSVSWYQQVLGQGPQFIFQYYEKEERGRGNFPDRFSARQFPNYSSELNVNALLLGDSALYLCASSFYGQGTEAFFGQGTRLTVV.

The chain uses TRBV27 and TRBJ2-7; TRBD1 matches at 7 bases. This CDR3 comprises 14 residues. Germline values: CDR1 MNHEY, CDR2 SMNVEV (reference sequence). V shed 7 bases, J shed 3 bases, and the junction held 9 bases outside the gene matches. CDR3 amino acids: CASTKTGTDYEQYF. Written as DNA, the CDR3 is TGTGCCAGCACCAAGACCGGGACAGACTACGAGCAGTACTTC.

The DNA for the CDR3 is TGTGCCAGCAGCTTGACGGCGGAAGGCTACACCTTC. Translation: CASSLTAEGYTF. V gene TRBV7-8 combines with J gene TRBJ1-2; D remains unclear. This CDR3 is built from 12 residues. Trimming stripped 3 bases from V and 8 bases from J, with 10 bases between. Germline CDR1 and CDR2: SGHVS and FQNEAQ.

The chain has TRBV20-1 and TRBJ2-1, with a possible D match to TRBD2 (5 bases). Per germline, CDR1 DFQATT and CDR2 SNEGSKA (reference sequence). V was clipped by 5 bases and J by 9 bases, with 8 bases between them. The CDR3 runs 10 residues. The CDR3 spells CSAREIEQFF. DNA of the CDR3: TGCAGTGCTCGGGAAATTGAGCAGTTCTTC.

The chain links TRBV5-4 to TRBJ1-1, with D perhaps TRBD1 (5 bases). CDR1 and CDR2 from the germline V gene are SGHNT and YYREEE (reference sequence). V lost 7 bases and J 1 base, leaving 11 bases between the germline ends. The CDR3 runs to 13 residues. The CDR3 sequence: CASGAGGNTEAFF. The CDR3 DNA reads as TGTGCCAGCGGAGCGGGGGGGAACACTGAAGCTTTCTTT.

V gene TRBV10-2 combines with J gene TRBJ1-2; 7 nucleotides line up with TRBD1. The CDR3 loop spans 13 amino acids. With V trimmed by 6 bases and J by 4 bases, 5 bases remained unmatched. In germline, CDR1 is WSHSY, CDR2 SAAADI. CDR3: CASSVDRAYGYTF. CDR3 bases: TGCGCCAGCAGCGTAGACAGGGCCTATGGCTACACCTTC.

This chain connects TRBV11-2 to TRBJ2-7; D perhaps matches TRBD1 (5 bases). Germline V gene data show CDR1 as SGHAT and CDR2 as FQNNGV. The ends were cut back, 5 bases at V and 0 bases at J, with 14 bases in the middle. This CDR3 comprises 15 residues. CDR3 DNA: TGTGCCAGCAGCACCCGCCGTGACAGCTCCTACGAGCAGTACTTC. Translating gives CASSTRRDSSYEQYF.

Remarks on this clone: This specimen includes other DNA sequences encoding the same CDR3. The genes are TRBV19 and TRBJ1-1, with D unclear. V was cut by 1 base and J by 1 base, with 7 bases left in between. This CDR3 is built from 14 residues. CDR1 LNHDA and CDR2 SQIVND come from the germline V gene (reference sequence). Here the CDR3 reads CASSIVGGNTEAFF. DNA of the CDR3: TGTGCCAGTAGTATAGTTGGAGGGAACACTGAAGCTTTCTTT.

In DNA, the CDR3 is TGTGCCAGCAGCCAAGGACAGCTTAATGAAAAACTGTTTTTT. Its translation: CASSQGQLNEKLFF. The rearrangement uses TRBV14 and TRBJ1-4; weak D call: TRBD1 (5 bases). Trimming shortened V by 1 base and J by 4 bases, and 7 bases separated the two germline ends. CDR3 length: 14 residues. Germline-derived CDR1 and CDR2 are SGHDN and FVKESK.

The chain employs TRBV2 and TRBJ2-3; TRBD1 aligns across 12 bases. Trimming took 7 bases from V and 5 from J; bases not matched to a gene: 13. Germline assignment: CDR1 SNHLY and CDR2 FYNNEI. This CDR3 region has 17 residues. CDR3: CASTNPRGTGGGDTQYF. CDR3 nucleotides: TGTGCCAGCACCAACCCTCGGGGGACAGGGGGCGGAGATACGCAGTATTTT. Combining the CDR3 with reference TRBV2 and TRBJ2-3 gives the whole variable domain EPEVTQTPSHQVTQMGQEVILRCVPISNHLYFYWYRQILGQKVEFLVSFYNNEISEKSEIFDDQFSVERPDGSNFTLKIRSTKLEDSAMYFCASTNPRGTGGGDTQYFGPGTRLTVL.

The chain has TRBV19 and TRBJ2-1; 10 positions agree with TRBD2. CDR1 and CDR2 from the germline V gene are LNHDA and SQIVND (reference sequence). Trimming removed 4 bases from V and 7 bases from J; junction bases left unmatched: 7. The CDR3 consists of 15 residues. Here the CDR3 reads CASSTEREGMNEQFF. CDR3 coding DNA: TGTGCCAGTAGTACCGAGCGGGAGGGAATGAATGAGCAGTTCTTC. The whole variable domain, filled in from reference TRBV19 and TRBJ2-1, reads DGGITQSPKYLFRKEGQNVTLSCEQNLNHDAMYWYRQDPGQGLRLIYYSQIVNDFQKGDIAEGYSVSREKKESFPLTVTSAQKNPTAFYLCASSTEREGMNEQFFGPGTRLTVL.

The rearrangement uses TRBV4-1 and TRBJ2-5, with TRBD1 as a possible D gene (5 bases). The CDR3 runs 15 residues. CDR1 is MGHRA, CDR2 YSYEKL, per germline. The V gene lost 3 bases and the J gene lost 7 bases, with 18 bases spanning the gap. Here the CDR3 DNA reads TGCGCCAGCAGCCACCGGTACACTATTAGGGGGACCCAGTACTTC. It encodes CASSHRYTIRGTQYF.